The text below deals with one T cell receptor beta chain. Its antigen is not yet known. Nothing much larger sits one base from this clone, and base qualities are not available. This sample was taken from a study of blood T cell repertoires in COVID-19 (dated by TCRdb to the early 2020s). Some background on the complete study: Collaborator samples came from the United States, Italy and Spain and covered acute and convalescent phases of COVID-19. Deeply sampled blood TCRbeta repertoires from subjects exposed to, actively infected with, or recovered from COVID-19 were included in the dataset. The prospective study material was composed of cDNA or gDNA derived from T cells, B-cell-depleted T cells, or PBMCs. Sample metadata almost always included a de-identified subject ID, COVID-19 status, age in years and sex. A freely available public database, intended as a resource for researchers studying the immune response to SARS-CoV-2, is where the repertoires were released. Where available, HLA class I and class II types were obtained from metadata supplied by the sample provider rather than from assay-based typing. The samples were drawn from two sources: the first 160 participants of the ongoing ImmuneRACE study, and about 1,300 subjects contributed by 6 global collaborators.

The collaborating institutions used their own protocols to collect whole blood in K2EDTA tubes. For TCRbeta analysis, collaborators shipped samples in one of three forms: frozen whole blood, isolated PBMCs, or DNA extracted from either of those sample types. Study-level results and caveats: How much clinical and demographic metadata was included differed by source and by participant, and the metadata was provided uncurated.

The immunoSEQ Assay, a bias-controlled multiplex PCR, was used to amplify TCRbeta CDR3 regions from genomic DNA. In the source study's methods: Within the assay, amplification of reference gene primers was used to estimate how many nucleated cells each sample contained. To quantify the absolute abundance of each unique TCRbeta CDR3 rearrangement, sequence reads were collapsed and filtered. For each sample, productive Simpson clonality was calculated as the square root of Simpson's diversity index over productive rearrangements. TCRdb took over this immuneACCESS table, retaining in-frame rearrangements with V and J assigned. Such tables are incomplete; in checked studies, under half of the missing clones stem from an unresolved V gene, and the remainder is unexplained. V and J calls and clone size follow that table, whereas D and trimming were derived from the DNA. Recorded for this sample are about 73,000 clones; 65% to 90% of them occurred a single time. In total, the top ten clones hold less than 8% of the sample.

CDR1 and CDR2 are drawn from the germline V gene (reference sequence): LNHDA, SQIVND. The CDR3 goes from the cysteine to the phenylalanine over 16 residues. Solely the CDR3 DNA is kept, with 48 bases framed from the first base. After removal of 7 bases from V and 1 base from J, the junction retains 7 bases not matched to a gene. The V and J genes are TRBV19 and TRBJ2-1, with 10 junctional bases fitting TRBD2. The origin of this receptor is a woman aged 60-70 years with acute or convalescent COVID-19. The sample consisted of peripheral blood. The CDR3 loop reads CASTSGGASSYNEQFF. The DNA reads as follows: TGTGCCAGTACCAGCGGGGGGGCTTCATCCTACAATGAGCAGTTCTTC. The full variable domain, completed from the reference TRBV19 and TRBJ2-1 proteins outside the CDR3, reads DGGITQSPKYLFRKEGQNVTLSCEQNLNHDAMYWYRQDPGQGLRLIYYSQIVNDFQKGDIAEGYSVSREKKESFPLTVTSAQKNPTAFYLCASTSGGASSYNEQFFGPGTRLTVL.